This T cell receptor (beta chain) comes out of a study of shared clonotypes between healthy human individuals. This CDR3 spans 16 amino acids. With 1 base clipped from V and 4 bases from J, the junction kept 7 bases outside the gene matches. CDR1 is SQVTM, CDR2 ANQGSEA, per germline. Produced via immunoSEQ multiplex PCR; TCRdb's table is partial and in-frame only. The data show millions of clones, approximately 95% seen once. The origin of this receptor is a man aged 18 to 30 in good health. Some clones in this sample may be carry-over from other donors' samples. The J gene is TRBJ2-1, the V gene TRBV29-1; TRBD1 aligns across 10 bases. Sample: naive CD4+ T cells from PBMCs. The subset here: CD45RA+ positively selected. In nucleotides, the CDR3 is TGCAGCGTTGAAGGGGCCGGGACAGGGGATTACAATGAGCAGTTCTTC. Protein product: CSVEGAGTGDYNEQFF.